The following is a T cell receptor beta chain sequence with its context. This record comes from a study of regulatory T cells in long-lasting Graves disease. The time point: newly diagnosed GD, antithyroid drugs for less than 3 months. PBMCs provided the RNA from which the TCR library was made. V lost 4 bases, J lost 5 bases, and 17 bases stayed unmatched. The germline V gene has CDR1 SGHNT and CDR2 YYREEE (reference sequence). This CDR3 is 18 amino acids long. Arm-PCR of CDR3 regions with iRepertoire HTBI primers generated TCR beta libraries. TCRdb re-called the multiplex PCR reads through MiXCR, storing one row per CDR3 protein. The sample lists 350,000 to 500,000 distinct CDR3 sequences, about a sixth seen once, with 9.5% to 12% in the top ten. This sample also appeared in a second study, on T cells in Graves' hyperthyroidism and ophthalmopathy.

Here the sequenced sample was peripheral blood mononuclear cells (PBMCs), taken at new diagnosis, from a patient treated with antithyroid drugs. This chain uses TRBV5-4 with TRBJ2-2; 7 nucleotides line up with TRBD2. The sequence derives from a woman in her 30s with Graves disease. As DNA, the CDR3 is TGTGCCAGCAGCCAAGCGTCGTGGAGCGGGACCTCAACCGGGGAGCTGTTTTTT. Protein sequence: CASSQASWSGTSTGELFF.